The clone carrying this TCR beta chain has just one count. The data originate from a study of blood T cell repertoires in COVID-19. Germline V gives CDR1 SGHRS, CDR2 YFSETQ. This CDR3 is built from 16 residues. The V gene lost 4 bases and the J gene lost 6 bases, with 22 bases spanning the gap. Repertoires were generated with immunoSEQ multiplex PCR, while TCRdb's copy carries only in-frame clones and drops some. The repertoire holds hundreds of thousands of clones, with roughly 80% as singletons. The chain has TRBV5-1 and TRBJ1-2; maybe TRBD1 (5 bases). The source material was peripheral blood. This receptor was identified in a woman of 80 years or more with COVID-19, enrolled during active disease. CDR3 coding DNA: TGCGCCAGCAGCCTCCTTGCCTACCAGGGTGAAAATGGCTACACCTTC. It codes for CASSLLAYQGENGYTF. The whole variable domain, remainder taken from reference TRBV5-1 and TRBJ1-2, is KAGVTQTPRYLIKTRGQQVTLSCSPISGHRSVSWYQQTPGQGLQFLFEYFSETQRNKGNFPGRFSGRQFSNSRSEMNVSTLELGDSALYLCASSLLAYQGENGYTFGSGTRLTVV.